This T cell receptor (beta chain) was identified in a study of cytomegalovirus exposure and HLA in healthy donors. The donors gave bone marrow, and they were healthy. CDR1 is MDHEN, CDR2 SYDVKM, per germline. V lost 4 bases to trimming and J lost 7 bases, with 20 bases between them. CDR3 size: 15 residues. PCR used 60 Vbeta primers and 13 Jbeta primers. The method was immunoSEQ multiplex PCR; TCRdb's version includes in-frame clones alone and lacks a portion of them. The sample has about 140,000 clones, approximately 9% seen once. Overall study results and limits: The study reported that TCR beta sequences accurately predicted HLA-A and HLA-B alleles in most subjects. In a later analysis, specific HLA alleles were associated with 15,000 to 20,000 TCR beta sequences at a 0.05 false discovery rate.

As regards this clone: Its antigen is not known.

The clonotype was recovered from a male donor in good health and CMV-seronegative. The sequenced material came from PBMCs. The genes are TRBV28 and TRBJ2-7; maybe TRBD1 (5 bases). CDR3 coding DNA: TGTGCCAGCAGTTCGGACATAGACAGCTTCAGGGAGCAGTACTTC. Amino acids: CASSSDIDSFREQYF. The full variable domain, rest sourced from reference TRBV28 and TRBJ2-7, is DVKVTQSSRYLVKRTGEKVFLECVQDMDHENMFWYRQDPGLGLRLIYFSYDVKMKEKGDIPEGYSVSREKKERFSLILESASTNQTSMYLCASSSDIDSFREQYFGPGTRLTVT.